One and the same sample provided the 32 T cell receptor beta chains below, sequenced in a study of molecular identifiers for immune sequencing clone quantification. TCRdb re-derived calls from the PCR reads in MiXCR, one entry per CDR3 protein. Of about 510,000 distinct CDR3 sequences in the sample, around 25% are singletons; the top ten hold approximately 0.76%. The sequenced sample consisted of naive CD8+ T cells from blood, with Jurkat cell RNA spiked in. Subset described: FACS-sorted CD8+CD4-CCR7+CD45RA+ naive T cells. The receptors come from a human donor in good health. Some libraries in this study had Jurkat cell RNA spiked in.

This clonotype was counted a few times. Here the CDR3 reads CASSTLVELFF. The CDR3 DNA reads TGTGCCAGCAGCACCCTCGTGGAGCTGTTTTTT. This chain uses TRBV9 with TRBJ2-2; D ambiguous. The CDR3 spans 11 residues. Trimming left V 4 bases short and J 10 bases short, with 8 bases between. In germline, CDR1 is SGDLS, CDR2 YYNGEE.

Comment on this clonotype: This could be a read error, since a much larger clone is one nucleotide away. The V call is TRBV4-3, the J call TRBJ2-1; 8 bases are a match to TRBD1. The CDR3 consists of 15 residues. Germline-derived CDR1 and CDR2 are LGHNA and YSLEER. The CDR3 nucleotides are TGCGCCAGCAGCCCCGGGACAGGCTCCTACAATGAGCAGTCCTTC. This gives the protein CASSPGTGSYNEQSF.

This clonotype was seen more than once but under ten times. The chain joins TRBV6-5 to TRBJ2-1; D gene unclear. The ends were cut back, 6 bases at V and 7 bases at J, with 10 bases in the middle. The length of the CDR3 is 12 residues. The germline CDR1 and CDR2 sequences are MNHEY and SVGAGI. CDR3 nucleotides: TGTGCCAGCAGAGCTTTGGGGAATGAGCAGTTCTTC. Translating it yields CASRALGNEQFF.

The V and J genes are TRBV27 and TRBJ2-1; 9 bases align to TRBD2. Losses at the gene ends were 3 bases for V and 9 bases for J; bases not matched to a gene: 12. The CDR3 sequence is 16 residues long. Looked up from germline, CDR1 is MNHEY and CDR2 is SMNVEV (reference sequence). In DNA, the CDR3 is TGTGCCAGCAGTTTGATAGGGGTAGCGGGAGTTGCTGAGCAGTTCTTC. It yields the protein CASSLIGVAGVAEQFF.

This sequence joins TRBV12-5 and TRBJ2-7; D may be TRBD2 (5 bases). CDR3 length equals 13 residues. Trimming cost V 2 bases and J 6 bases, with 11 bases left between them. From germline, CDR1 is LGHNT and CDR2 FRNRAP. CDR3 coding DNA: TGTGCTAGTGGTTTGTTCCTCGGGGTCGAGCAGTACTTC. The encoded protein is CASGLFLGVEQYF.

A note on this clonotype: This clone may be a read error of a much larger clone one base away. V and J are TRBV5-6 and TRBJ1-1, with D possibly TRBD1 on 5 matching bases. The CDR3 contains 14 residues. Germline assignment: CDR1 SGHDT and CDR2 YYEEEE. The CDR3 reads CASTPGTLNTGAFF. The CDR3 bases are TGTGCCAGCACCCCGGGGACCCTGAACACTGGAGCTTTCTTT.

The rearrangement joins TRBV19 to TRBJ1-5, with D hard to call. The V gene's germline CDR1 is LNHDA and CDR2 SQIVND (reference sequence). The CDR3 length is 15 residues. V was cut by 6 bases and J by 0 bases, with 12 bases left in between. CDR3 coding DNA: TGTGCCAGTAGCATTGGGGTGAATAGCAATCAGCCCCAGCATTTT. Amino acid sequence: CASSIGVNSNQPQHF.

With regard to this clonotype: At one of its ends the junction is not consistent with the germline gene, which may arise from a read error. The chain combines TRBV7-2 with TRBJ1-1, with D maybe TRBD1 (6 bases). Germline CDR1 is SGHTA and CDR2 is FQGNSA. The CDR3 loop spans 14 amino acids. CDR3 DNA: TGTGCCAGCATCTTATCAGGGGAGAACACTGAAGCTTTCTTT. The encoded protein is CASILSGENTEAFF.

This rearrangement joins TRBV13 to TRBJ2-1; a possible D gene is TRBD2 (6 bases). Per germline, CDR1 PRHDT and CDR2 FYEKMQ (reference sequence). This CDR3 has 17 residues. V lost 0 bases and J 5 bases, leaving 17 bases between the germline ends. CDR3 sequence (DNA): TGTGCCAGCAGCTTAGGCCACGGGGGAGGCCCCCACAATGAGCAGTTCTTC. This encodes CASSLGHGGGPHNEQFF.

This clonotype occurred a few times. The rearrangement links TRBV29-1 to TRBJ2-1, with 7 positions matching TRBD2. CDR3 length: 15 residues. CDR1 and CDR2 from the germline V gene are SQVTM and ANQGSEA. The V and J ends lost 6 bases and 0 bases, in that order; junction bases with no gene match: 8. CDR3 loop: CSVAGLEDSYNEQFF. The CDR3 DNA reads TGCAGCGTGGCCGGACTAGAGGACTCCTACAATGAGCAGTTCTTC.

This clonotype was recorded at least ten times. This chain connects TRBV7-2 to TRBJ2-1; D possibly corresponds to TRBD2 (5 bases). Germline V gene sequence: CDR1 SGHTA, CDR2 FQGNSA. The CDR3 spans 16 residues. The ends were cut back, 4 bases at V and 2 bases at J, with 15 bases in the middle. CDR3 coding DNA: TGTGCCAGCAGCTCCGGACTTTCAGTCCCCTACAATGAGCAGTTCTTC. It yields the protein CASSSGLSVPYNEQFF.

As for this clonotype: A much more abundant neighbour one base away suggests this may be a read error. V usage is TRBV19 and J usage is TRBJ2-3; D remains ambiguous. Germline V gene sequence: CDR1 LNHDA, CDR2 SQIVND (reference sequence). The CDR3 has 15 residues. CDR3 bases: TGTGCCGGTAGTATCATCGGCACGGATAAAGATACGCAGTATTTT. The encoded protein is CAGSIIGTDKDTQYF.

With regard to this clonotype: This may stem from a read error, because a much larger clone lies one nucleotide away. The genes are TRBV28 and TRBJ2-2; tentative D call: TRBD2 (5 bases). The germline V gene has CDR1 MDHEN and CDR2 SYDVKM. This CDR3 contains 16 residues. The V end lost 3 bases, the J end lost 4 bases, and 15 bases lay between the germline ends. The CDR3 is CASSFPPGLITGELFF. CDR3 in DNA: TGTGCCAGCAGTTTCCCTCCAGGACTTATCACCGGGGAGCTGTTTTTT.

This clonotype has just one count. The junction departs from germline at one end; a sequencing error may be responsible. The chain is built from TRBV11-2 and TRBJ2-5; 7 nucleotides line up with TRBD1. The CDR3 sequence is 15 residues long. Germline-derived CDR1 and CDR2 are SGHAT and FQNNGV. The CDR3 DNA is TGTGCCAGCAGCGAGTACGGACAGGAACAAGAGCCCCAGTACTTC. Amino acid sequence: CASSEYGQEQEPQYF.

Comments on this clonotype: A much larger clone lies one base from this, so it may be a read error. The chain joins TRBV7-8 to TRBJ2-3; D possibly uses TRBD1 or TRBD2 (5 bases each). V was pared by 8 bases and J by 0 bases, with 21 bases between. The V gene's germline CDR1 is SGHVS and CDR2 FQNEAQ. The CDR3 sequence is 17 residues long. The CDR3 region has the DNA TGTGCCAGCGGCCTCCGGGACGGCCAAACTAGCACAGATACGCAGTATTTT. It is translated as CASGLRDGQTSTDTQYF.

The V call is TRBV4-1, the J call TRBJ1-5, with D possibly being TRBD1 (6 bases). V lost 0 bases and J lost 8, with 17 bases in between. This CDR3 has 16 amino acids. CDR1 MGHRA and CDR2 YSYEKL come from the germline V gene. CDR3 loop: CASSQEPGDFDEPQHF. CDR3 bases: TGCGCCAGCAGCCAAGAGCCAGGGGATTTTGATGAGCCCCAGCATTTT.

There are many counts of this clonotype. The CDR3 protein is CASSLTGANTEAFF. As DNA, the CDR3 is TGTGCCAGCAGCCTAACAGGGGCTAACACTGAAGCTTTCTTT. The rearrangement uses TRBV7-9 and TRBJ1-1; 7 bases are a match to TRBD1. Germline CDR1 SEHNR, CDR2 FQNEAQ (reference sequence). The CDR3 length is 14 residues. The V gene end was trimmed by 5 bases and the J gene end by 2 bases; junction bases not matched to a gene: 5.

In its sample, this clonotype was seen many times. This chain uses TRBV7-9 with TRBJ2-7; D remains ambiguous. This CDR3 is built from 14 residues. V was trimmed by 1 base and J by 2 bases, leaving 9 bases between them. Germline lookup yields CDR1 SEHNR and CDR2 FQNEAQ (reference sequence). Written as DNA, the CDR3 is TGTGCCAGCAGCTTAGTGACCGTCCCCTACGAGCAGTACTTC. Encoded protein: CASSLVTVPYEQYF.

This clonotype has at least ten counts. J is TRBJ2-1 and V is TRBV30; D may be TRBD2 (6 bases). This CDR3 spans 13 amino acids. Trimming pared 2 bases from V and 7 bases from J, leaving 12 bases between. The germline gives CDR1 GTSNPN, CDR2 SVGIG (reference sequence). For the CDR3, the DNA is TGTGCCTGGAGTTACACTAGCAGTAATGAGCAGTTCTTC. The encoded protein is CAWSYTSSNEQFF.

This clonotype was seen many times. This chain links TRBV20-1 with TRBJ1-5, with 8 bases aligning to TRBD1. V was pared by 4 bases and J by 0 bases, with 8 bases of the junction left unmatched. Germline loops: CDR1 DFQATT, CDR2 SNEGSKA (reference sequence). This CDR3 comprises 16 residues. The CDR3 region has the DNA TGCAGTGCTACCGGGACAGGCCCCTATAGCAATCAGCCCCAGCATTTT. Amino acid sequence: CSATGTGPYSNQPQHF.

This clonotype was observed a handful of times. The chain couples TRBV11-2 to TRBJ2-7; the D is unclear. In germline, CDR1 is SGHAT, CDR2 FQNNGV. Trimming left V 0 bases short and J 6 bases short, with 9 bases between. CDR3 length: 13 amino acids. The CDR3 loop is CASSLERASEQYF. The CDR3 nucleotides are TGTGCCAGCAGCTTAGAAAGGGCTAGCGAGCAGTACTTC.

A remark on this clonotype: At one of its ends the junction is not consistent with the germline gene, which may arise from a read error. The chain combines TRBV25-1 with TRBJ2-1, with D possibly matching TRBD1 (5 bases). Germline V gene lookup returns CDR1 MGHDK and CDR2 SYGVNS. There are 15 residues in the CDR3. Written as DNA, the CDR3 is TGTGCCAGCAGTGTCGACAGCAGCTCCTACAATGAGCAGCTCTTC. Residues: CASSVDSSSYNEQLF.

V is TRBV7-9 and J is TRBJ2-1; 7 nucleotides match TRBD2. The CDR3 has 14 residues. Per the germline V gene, CDR1 is SEHNR and CDR2 is FQNEAQ (reference sequence). Trimming at V came to 7 bases and at J to 7 bases, leaving 10 bases not matched to a gene. The CDR3 region has the DNA TGTGCCAGCACTACATGGGGAGGGCGGAATGAGCAGTTCTTC. This gives the protein CASTTWGGRNEQFF.

The CDR3 here is CASIHWRLGGANVLTF. The CDR3 nucleotides are TGTGCCAGCATCCACTGGCGGTTGGGAGGGGCCAACGTCCTGACTTTC. This chain connects TRBV28 to TRBJ2-6, with D hard to call. CDR1 and CDR2 from the germline V gene are MDHEN and SYDVKM. The CDR3 extends over 16 amino acids. V gave up 7 bases and J gave up 4 bases, with 17 bases separating them.

This clonotype was recorded a few times. This sequence joins TRBV19 and TRBJ1-5, with D perhaps matching TRBD1 (5 bases). The CDR3 is 14 amino acids. Germline CDR1 is LNHDA and CDR2 is SQIVND (reference sequence). V lost 5 bases to trimming and J lost 5 bases, with 13 bases between them. The CDR3 is CASSSPGPHQPQHF. The CDR3 coding sequence is TGTGCCAGTAGTTCACCGGGGCCCCATCAGCCCCAGCATTTT.

The chain employs TRBV20-1 and TRBJ2-7; TRBD1 agrees at 8 bases. CDR3 size: 16 residues. Germline assignment: CDR1 DFQATT and CDR2 SNEGSKA (reference sequence). With 0 bases clipped from V and 2 bases from J, the junction kept 9 bases outside the gene matches. CDR3 sequence: CSAREGLGTGAYEQYF. CDR3 nucleotides: TGCAGTGCTAGAGAAGGTCTCGGGACAGGAGCCTACGAGCAGTACTTC.

Remarks on this clonotype: This may arise from a read error, as a much more abundant clone is one base away. The V and J genes are TRBV28 and TRBJ2-3; D remains ambiguous. There are 14 residues in the CDR3. V lost 5 bases and J lost 1, with 10 bases in between. Germline loops: CDR1 MDHEN, CDR2 SYDVKM. CDR3 coding DNA: TGTGCCAGCAGTACAGAGACGGGCACAGATACGCAGTATTTT. Protein: CASSTETGTDTQYF.

This chain joins TRBV7-9 and TRBJ2-7; D is perhaps TRBD2 (7 bases). Trimming took off 4 bases at V and 2 bases at J, with 18 bases between the two ends. Germline assignment: CDR1 SEHNR and CDR2 FQNEAQ (reference sequence). The length of the CDR3 is 16 residues. CDR3 DNA: TGTGCCAGCAGCTCCTCGAGTGGGGGGGCGCCCTACGAGCAGTACTTC. It yields the protein CASSSSSGGAPYEQYF.

The chain carries TRBV4-1 and TRBJ2-7; possibly TRBD2 for D (5 bases). V dropped 4 bases and J dropped 5 bases, with 15 bases sitting between them. Germline-derived CDR1 and CDR2 are MGHRA and YSYEKL. CDR3 length equals 14 residues. The CDR3 loop reads CASSPLTGSHEQYF. The CDR3 DNA reads TGCGCCAGCAGCCCTCTGACGGGGTCTCACGAGCAGTACTTC.

Ten or more counts support this clonotype. The chain employs TRBV29-1 and TRBJ1-1, with D unresolved. This CDR3 is 8 amino acids long. Germline V CDR1 and CDR2: SQVTM, ANQGSEA. Trimming took off 4 bases at V and 11 bases at J, with 5 bases between the two ends. CDR3 residues: CSVGSAFF. DNA for the CDR3: TGCAGCGTTGGGTCGGCTTTCTTT.

For the CDR3, the DNA is TGCAGTGCTAGAGATTGGGTTGAGTCGGCAGATACGCAGTATTTT. Its protein product is CSARDWVESADTQYF. The V call is TRBV20-1, the J call TRBJ2-3; D is unresolved. Deletions cut 0 bases from V and 4 bases from J, with 14 bases between. The CDR3 loop spans 15 amino acids. Germline values: CDR1 DFQATT, CDR2 SNEGSKA (reference sequence).

The chain carries TRBV5-4 and TRBJ2-7; 11 nucleotides agree with TRBD1. The CDR3 consists of 15 residues. The germline CDR1 and CDR2 sequences are SGHNT and YYREEE (reference sequence). J was trimmed by 3 bases and V by 3 bases; bases with no gene match: 5. CDR3 in amino acids: CASSSGDRGSYEQYF. The CDR3, as DNA: TGTGCCAGCAGCTCAGGGGACAGGGGGAGCTACGAGCAGTACTTC.